The T cell receptor beta chain described here comes from a study of a mutant IDH1 vaccine in newly diagnosed glioma. The wider study: Vaccinations were initiated 4-6 weeks following radiotherapy alone, or were given together with temozolomide cycles.

Whole-study results and caveats: Among patients, around 93% showed immune responses induced by the vaccine.

Time point defined: week 35, safety follow-up. Every vaccine dose comprised 300 ug of mutant IDH1 20-mer peptide plus topical imiquimod. The V and J ends lost 5 bases and 14 bases, in that order; junction bases with no gene match: 21. This CDR3 comprises 17 residues. Germline CDR1 and CDR2: SGHVS and FQNEAQ. TCRdb's table, derived via immunoSEQ multiplex PCR, lists solely in-frame clones and lacks some. This sample has 42,000 or so clones, with 83% found just once. A remark on this clone: Its antigen is as yet unknown.

V is TRBV7-8 and J is TRBJ1-2; TRBD1 matches at 12 bases. This clonotype was sampled from a woman aged 45-65 years with glioma. The sequences come from PBMCs, collected from a glioma patient whose treatment included an IDH1 peptide vaccine. The CDR3 bases are TGTGCCAGCAGCCCCCTGGGGACAGGGGGCAAAGGAACGGCTAGGACCTTC. This gives the protein CASSPLGTGGKGTARTF.